This T cell receptor (beta chain) was recovered during a study of immune characterization of retroperitoneal liposarcoma. MiXCR was run by TCRdb on the PCR reads, yielding one entry per CDR3 protein. The table lists under 3,000 distinct CDR3 sequences, more than 35% of them singletons. This CDR3 spans 13 amino acids. CDR1 SGHVS and CDR2 FNYEAQ come from the germline V gene. Trimming left V 1 base short and J 7 bases short, with 10 bases between. This clonotype was detected a few times. This clonotype was obtained from a male donor with retroperitoneal liposarcoma. This chain links TRBV7-6 with TRBJ2-5; D may be TRBD2 (6 bases). What was sequenced was tumor tissue. In nucleotides, the CDR3 is TGTGCCAGCAGCTTAGAGGGACTGGGGACCCAGTACTTC. Protein sequence: CASSLEGLGTQYF.